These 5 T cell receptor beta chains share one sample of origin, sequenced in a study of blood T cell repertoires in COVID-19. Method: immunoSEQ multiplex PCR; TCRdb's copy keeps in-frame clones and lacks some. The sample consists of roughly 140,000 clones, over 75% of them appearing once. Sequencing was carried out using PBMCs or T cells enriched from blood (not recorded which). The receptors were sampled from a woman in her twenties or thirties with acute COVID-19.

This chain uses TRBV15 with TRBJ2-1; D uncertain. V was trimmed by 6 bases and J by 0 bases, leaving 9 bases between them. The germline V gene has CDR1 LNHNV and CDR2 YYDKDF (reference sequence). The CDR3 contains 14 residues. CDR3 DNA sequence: TGTGCCACCAGGGAGATAAGCTCCTACAATGAGCAGTTCTTC. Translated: CATREISSYNEQFF.

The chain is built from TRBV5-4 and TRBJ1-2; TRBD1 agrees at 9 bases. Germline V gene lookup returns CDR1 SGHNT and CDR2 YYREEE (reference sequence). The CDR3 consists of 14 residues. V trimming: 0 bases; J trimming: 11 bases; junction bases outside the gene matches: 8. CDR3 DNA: TGTGCCAGCAGCTTGGGGGACAGGGTGGAGGGGTACACCTTC. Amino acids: CASSLGDRVEGYTF.

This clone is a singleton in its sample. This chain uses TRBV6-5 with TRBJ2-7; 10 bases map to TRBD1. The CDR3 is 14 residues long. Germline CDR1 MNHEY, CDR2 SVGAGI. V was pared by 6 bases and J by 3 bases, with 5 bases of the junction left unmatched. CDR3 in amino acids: CASRQGQGLYEQYF. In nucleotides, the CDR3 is TGTGCCAGCAGGCAGGGACAGGGGCTCTACGAGCAGTACTTC.

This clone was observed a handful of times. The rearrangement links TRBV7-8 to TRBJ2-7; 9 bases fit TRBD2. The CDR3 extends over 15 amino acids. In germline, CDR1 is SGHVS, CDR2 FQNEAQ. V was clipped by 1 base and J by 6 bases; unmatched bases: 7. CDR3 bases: TGTGCCAGCAGCTTAGGTGGGCTAGCGGGGACCGAGCAGTACTTC. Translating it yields CASSLGGLAGTEQYF.

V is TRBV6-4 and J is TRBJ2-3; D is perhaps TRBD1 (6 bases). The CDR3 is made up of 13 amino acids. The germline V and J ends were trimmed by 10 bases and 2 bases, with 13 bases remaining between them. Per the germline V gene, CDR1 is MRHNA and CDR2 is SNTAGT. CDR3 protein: CATATGYTDTQYF. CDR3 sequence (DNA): TGTGCCACCGCAACAGGGTACACAGATACGCAGTATTTT.